This TCR beta chain was recovered during a study of OX40 agonist ivuxolimab in advanced cancers. About the study: Dose-escalation patients suffered from hepatocellular carcinoma, melanoma, renal cell or head and neck cancer. Study outcomes and limitations: CD4+ and CD8+ blood T cells expanded clonally by week 6 at 0.1 to 3.0 mg/kg. In a subset of nonresponders, normalized T-cell clonal expansion was also low.

V was pared by 1 base and J by 3 bases, with 25 bases between. CDR3 size: 19 residues. The germline gives CDR1 SGHVS, CDR2 FNYEAQ. Clones were sequenced by immunoSEQ multiplex PCR, and TCRdb holds only the in-frame ones, with some missing. This sample yields some 84,000 clones, of which around 92% are seen a single time; 8.5% to 9% belongs to the top ten. Note on this clone: The antigen is not known.

The source material was CD4+ or CD8+ T cells sorted from blood, sampled in a trial of the OX40 agonist ivuxolimab. This sequence was found in an adult with an advanced solid tumor such as melanoma, head and neck, liver or kidney cancer. The J gene is TRBJ2-7, the V gene TRBV7-6; D uncertain. The CDR3 spells CASSLGEAAISTLIYEQYF. The CDR3 nucleotides are TGTGCCAGCAGCTTAGGTGAGGCCGCGATCTCCACTCTCATCTACGAGCAGTACTTC.